These 4 T cell receptor beta chains were sequenced from one sample in a study of T cells in Graves' hyperthyroidism and ophthalmopathy. Using RNA transcripts as the source, TCR beta CDR3 regions were amplified. The HTBI primer set was used in a first-round RT-PCR of the TCR CDR3. TCRdb used MiXCR to reprocess the multiplex PCR reads, holding one entry per CDR3 protein. Of almost 600,000 distinct CDR3 sequences in the sample, about 15% were seen once. The source material was blood. These receptor sequences come from a woman in her twenties or thirties with Graves' hyperthyroidism that later progressed to Graves' ophthalmopathy.

The rearrangement links TRBV5-6 to TRBJ1-1; no definite D call. The CDR3 has 14 residues. CDR1 and CDR2 (germline): SGHDT, YYEEEE. Trimming took 0 bases from V and 4 from J, leaving 10 bases between them. The CDR3 loop is CASSLAGRFTEAFF. The CDR3 nucleotides read TGTGCCAGCAGCTTGGCTGGACGGTTCACTGAAGCTTTCTTT.

The chain couples TRBV11-2 to TRBJ2-5; 9 bases match TRBD2. This CDR3 has 17 amino acids. Per the germline V gene, CDR1 is SGHAT and CDR2 is FQNNGV. The trim removed 8 bases at V and 4 bases at J, leaving 17 bases unmatched. The CDR3 nucleotides read TGTGCCAGCTCACCACGTAATAGCGGGAGTTTGGGAGAGACCCAGTACTTC. Protein: CASSPRNSGSLGETQYF.

This clonotype was seen a handful of times. A single base separates this from a much larger clone, so it may be a read error. The rearrangement links TRBV2 to TRBJ2-6; 7 bases align to TRBD1. Looked up from germline, CDR1 is SNHLY and CDR2 is FYNNEI. This CDR3 region has 16 residues. With 5 bases clipped from V and 5 bases from J, the junction kept 9 bases outside the gene matches. The CDR3 region is CASSPTGVGRANVLTF. The CDR3 DNA follows: TGTGCCAGCAGTCCCACAGGGGTGGGGAGGGCCAACGTCCTGACTTTC.

With respect to this clonotype: A read error may explain this, as a much larger clone is one base away. The J gene is TRBJ2-1, the V gene TRBV30; D uncertain. Germline assignment: CDR1 GTSNPN and CDR2 SVGIG (reference sequence). This CDR3 has 14 residues. Trimming took off 4 bases at V and 3 bases at J, with 13 bases between the two ends. DNA of the CDR3: TGTGCCTGGACAACTCTCAGCTTCTACAATGAGCAGTTCTTC. This sequence encodes CAWTTLSFYNEQFF.